This TCR beta chain comes out of a study of T-cell reconstitution after alpha-beta-depleted transplantation in children (dated by TCRdb to the mid-2010s). General notes on the study: The study quantitatively tracked T-cell immune reconstitution after TCRalphabeta/CD19-depleted allogeneic hematopoietic cell transplantation in children using TCR repertoire profiling.

Preparation of the library involved PCR. Sequenced using an Illumina HiSeq 2500. TCR library preparation used molecular barcoding, with unique molecular identifiers applied to normalize quantification of the TCRbeta repertoire. The public reads were reanalyzed by TCRdb: fastp trimming at Q25, MiXCR alignment, in-frame beta chains only. Rows merge per CDR3 protein into single entries with the most common DNA and genes. In this sample the table shows about 240,000 distinct CDR3 sequences, more than 10% of which occur a single time. The ten largest clones take up approximately 2.9% of the sample. V and J lose 5 bases and 7 bases, and a span of 20 bases separates them. CDR1 SEHNR and CDR2 FQNEAQ were looked up in the germline V gene (reference sequence). Inclusive of the bounding cysteine and phenylalanine, the CDR3 is 15 residues long. Only the CDR3 part of the read is kept: 45 bases, read in frame from the first base.

This clonotype was seen at least ten times. The antigen it binds to is not known. Base qualities are not recorded, but no much larger clone differs from it by a single base. This clonotype was obtained from a human donor who donated a stem cell graft to a child with acute lymphoblastic leukemia. Recombination connected TRBV7-9 to TRBJ1-2; the D segment could be TRBD1, given 5 matching bases. The sequences come from PBMCs from the stem cell graft donor, collected from the stem cell graft. CDR3 protein: CASSQTGGGLSGYTF. The sequenced DNA is TGTGCCAGCAGCCAGACGGGGGGGGGACTGTCTGGCTACACCTTC.